This TCR beta chain was retrieved from a study of tumor and adjacent non-tumor tissue in lung cancer. This clonotype appeared a few times. One junction end disagrees with the germline gene, perhaps due to a read error. No cell sorting was done before RNA was extracted from the tissue. From germline, CDR1 is GTSNPN and CDR2 SVGIG (reference sequence). The CDR3 has 14 residues. The library came from three nested PCR rounds adapted from ARM-PCR protocols. TCRdb reprocessed the multiplex PCR reads with MiXCR, giving one entry per CDR3 protein. The sample holds roughly 75,000 distinct CDR3 sequences; roughly 80% are singletons and the top ten take more than 10%.

V is TRBV30 and J is TRBJ2-7; D remains ambiguous. This TCR was recovered from a woman between 45 and 65 years old with non-small cell lung cancer. Sequencing was done on a sample of lung tumor tissue. DNA for the CDR3: TGTACCTGGAGCCTCGGTCCACTAAACTACGAGCAGTACTTC. Its protein is CTWSLGPLNYEQYF.